This T cell receptor beta chain was recorded in a study of T cells in localized non-small cell lung cancer. Losses at the gene ends were 7 bases for V and 5 bases for J; bases not matched to a gene: 15. Germline CDR1 LNHDA, CDR2 SQIVND (reference sequence). The CDR3 runs 18 residues. Study conclusions and caveats: Of the top 100 tumor clones, median around 50 were in adjacent lung, approximately 30 among its top 100. With higher T cell density in blood came longer overall survival. Sequencing was limited to one tumor region, leaving the possibility of heterogeneity open. Uninvolved adjacent lung had higher T cell clonality than tumor and all other tissues.

This clone was seen only once. Antigen: not known. Method: immunoSEQ multiplex PCR; TCRdb's copy keeps in-frame clones and lacks some. The sample lists 24,000 or so clones, approximately 88% occurring once. The chain combines TRBV19 with TRBJ2-2; 11 bases match TRBD2. The sample was peripheral blood mononuclear cells, taken before any cancer treatment. The clonotype originates from a woman aged 40 to 75 with stage III lung adenocarcinoma. The CDR3 DNA is TGTGCCAGTACCCCTGTGGGGCTAGCGGGAGGCGAGACCGGGGAGCTGTTTTTT. Translating it yields CASTPVGLAGGETGELFF.